This is a list of T cell receptor beta chains from one sample in a study of shared clonotypes between healthy human individuals. Sequencing was performed with immunoSEQ multiplex PCR; in TCRdb, only in-frame clones are kept and a portion is missing. The repertoire holds under 600,000 clones, with 95% to 98% as singletons. The sequencing input was naive CD8+ T cells sorted from blood. The receptor set was obtained from a man aged 30-40 years in good health. CDR3s include the opening cysteine and the closing phenylalanine or tryptophan. D genes are given only for firm matches. Some rows have no size entry. The others give once, few or many, or a class for an expanded clone.

D	V	size	length	J	DNA	CDR3
TRBD2	TRBV25-1	once	15	TRBJ2-7	TGTGCCAGCAGTGAATCGGGGGGACTCTCCTACGAGCAGTACTTC	CASSESGGLSYEQYF
.	TRBV11-3	.	14	TRBJ1-2	TGTGCGATCCCCTCCTTAGGGGCATACCGCGGCTACACCTTC	CAIPSLGAYRGYTF
.	TRBV11-1	.	14	TRBJ2-3	TGTGCCAGCAGCTTGCGGAGGGGGACAGATACGCAGTATTTT	CASSLRRGTDTQYF
TRBD2	TRBV27	once	15	TRBJ2-7	TGTGCCAGCAGTTTTTCCCTAGCGGGGTTCTACGAGCAGTACTTC	CASSFSLAGFYEQYF
TRBD1	TRBV10-3	.	14	TRBJ2-7	TGTGCCATCAGTGAAGGGACAGGGGAGTACGAGCAGTACTTC	CAISEGTGEYEQYF
TRBD2	TRBV9	.	19	TRBJ2-2	TGTGCCAGCAGCTCCCCCTTGACTAGCGGGAGAGAGCACACCGGGGAGCTGTTTTTT	CASSSPLTSGREHTGELFF
.	TRBV7-9	.	14	TRBJ1-5	TGTGCCAGCAGTTCCTCGGGGCCGAATCAGCCCCAGCATTTT	CASSSSGPNQPQHF
.	TRBV13	.	13	TRBJ2-7	TGTGCCAGCAGCTTAGCCAGCTCCTACGAGCAGTACTTC	CASSLASSYEQYF
TRBD1	TRBV7-6	.	16	TRBJ2-7	TGTGCCAGCAGCTCACCAGGGACAGGAGGCTCCTACGAGCAGTACTTC	CASSSPGTGGSYEQYF
.	TRBV7-2	once	14	TRBJ2-3	TGTGCCAGCAGCTTAGCGTCCGGGACAGATACGCAGTATTTT	CASSLASGTDTQYF
.	TRBV6-5	.	13	TRBJ2-7	TGTGCCAGCAGTTACGCCTTCTCCTACGAGCAGTACTTC	CASSYAFSYEQYF
.	TRBV4-1	.	15	TRBJ2-7	TGCGCCAGCAGCCTTTCACAGGCGCTGACCTACGAGCAGTACTTC	CASSLSQALTYEQYF
.	TRBV7-2	.	13	TRBJ1-2	TGTGCCAGCAGAAGGGACGCCAGCTATGGCTACACCTTC	CASRRDASYGYTF
TRBD1	TRBV28	.	15	TRBJ1-5	TGTGCCAGCAGTCAACTCACAGGGGACAATCAGCCCCAGCATTTT	CASSQLTGDNQPQHF
.	TRBV4-1	once	14	TRBJ2-5	TGCGCCAGCAGCCAACTCGGGAGTGGGGAGACCCAGTACTTC	CASSQLGSGETQYF
.	TRBV7-9	.	13	TRBJ1-1	TGTGCCAGCAGTACGGACGGGAACACTGAAGCTTTCTTT	CASSTDGNTEAFF
TRBD2	TRBV15	.	16	TRBJ2-7	TGTGCCACCAGCAGTTTCATGACTAGCGGAGGTTACGAGCAGTACTTC	CATSSFMTSGGYEQYF
.	TRBV11-2	.	16	TRBJ1-4	TGTGCCAGCAGCTCCGGGTTGGTGGGCCCTAATGAAAAACTGTTTTTT	CASSSGLVGPNEKLFF
.	TRBV25-1	.	13	TRBJ2-7	TGTGCCAGCCGGGACGTAAGCTCCTACGAGCAGTACTTC	CASRDVSSYEQYF
TRBD1	TRBV14	.	15	TRBJ2-3	TGTGCCAGCAGCCACCTGACAGGGCGCACAGATACGCAGTATTTT	CASSHLTGRTDTQYF
.	TRBV7-5	.	15	TRBJ2-5	TGTGTCAGAAGCTTAAATTTATTTCTGGGGGAGACCCAGTACTTC	CVRSLNLFLGETQYF
.	TRBV30	.	12	TRBJ2-7	TGTGCCTGGACGGGGGACTCCTACGAGCAGTACTTC	CAWTGDSYEQYF
.	TRBV27	once	15	TRBJ2-2	TGTGCCAGCAGTCCGATACCGAGGGGTAGCGGGGAGCTGTTTTTT	CASSPIPRGSGELFF
TRBD2	TRBV29-1	.	14	TRBJ2-1	TGCAGCGTTGAAGTAGCGGGAGGTTTTGGTGAGCAGTTCTTC	CSVEVAGGFGEQFF
.	TRBV5-1	.	13	TRBJ2-7	TGCGCCAGCAAGTTAGGGACGGTTTACGAGCAGTACTTC	CASKLGTVYEQYF
TRBD2	TRBV19	.	14	TRBJ2-1	TGTGCCAGTACCCTAGCGGGAGGGTACAATGAGCAGTTCTTC	CASTLAGGYNEQFF
TRBD2	TRBV7-2	.	16	TRBJ2-1	TGTGCCAGCAGCTTAGTGGTAGGACTAGAGGGAAATGAGCAGTTCTTC	CASSLVVGLEGNEQFF
.	TRBV11-2	.	16	TRBJ2-7	TGTGCCAGCAACCAAGGGGCCGGGCCTAGCCCCTACGAGCAGTACTTC	CASNQGAGPSPYEQYF
TRBD1	TRBV18	.	18	TRBJ1-5	TGTGCCAGCTCACCTCGGGACAGGGACCCCTCTGGCAATCAGCCCCAGCATTTT	CASSPRDRDPSGNQPQHF
.	TRBV7-9	.	15	TRBJ2-2	TGTGCCAGCAGCCCTTCGGGACTTATCACCGGGGAGCTGTTTTTT	CASSPSGLITGELFF
.	TRBV7-2	.	15	TRBJ2-1	TGTGCCAGCAGCTTAGGGCCCACCGGATACAATGAGCAGTTCTTC	CASSLGPTGYNEQFF
TRBD1	TRBV25-1	.	17	TRBJ1-5	TGTGCCAGCAGTGAATATGGAGGGGGCAACGACAATCAGCCCCAGCATTTT	CASSEYGGGNDNQPQHF
TRBD1	TRBV19	.	13	TRBJ1-1	TGTGCCAGTAGTATCAGGGGGTACACTGAAGCTTTCTTT	CASSIRGYTEAFF
.	TRBV6-1	.	15	TRBJ2-3	TGTGCCAGCAGTGAACCCCCTTTGGTCACAGATACGCAGTATTTT	CASSEPPLVTDTQYF
.	TRBV27	.	14	TRBJ2-2	TGTGCCAGCAGGTGGCAGGGGAACACCGGGGAGCTGTTTTTT	CASRWQGNTGELFF
.	TRBV29-1	.	14	TRBJ2-5	TGCAGCGTTGAAGAAAAATTATCAGGGGAGACCCAGTACTTC	CSVEEKLSGETQYF
TRBD2	TRBV11-3	.	18	TRBJ2-3	TGTGCCAGCAGCTCCGGGACTAGCGGGAGCAAGGACACAGATACGCAGTATTTT	CASSSGTSGSKDTDTQYF
.	TRBV7-6	.	15	TRBJ2-6	TGTGCCAGCAGCTACAGGGACTCTGGGGCCAACGTCCTGACTTTC	CASSYRDSGANVLTF
.	TRBV6-5	.	14	TRBJ2-6	TGTGCCAGTAGGGTCAGGGCTGGGGCCAACGTCCTGACTTTC	CASRVRAGANVLTF
.	TRBV29-1	.	16	TRBJ2-6	TGCAGCGTTGAGGGGTGGCCAAGCTCTGGGGCCAACGTCCTGACTTTC	CSVEGWPSSGANVLTF
.	TRBV10-1	.	13	TRBJ1-1	TGCGCCAGCAGTGTAAAACCGAACACTGAAGCTTTCTTT	CASSVKPNTEAFF
.	TRBV5-5	.	12	TRBJ1-3	TGTGCCAGCAGCCCTTCCTCGGACACCATATATTTT	CASSPSSDTIYF
.	TRBV7-9	.	15	TRBJ2-1	TGTGCCAGCAGCTTCCAGACGGCACTTTACAATGAGCAGTTCTTC	CASSFQTALYNEQFF
.	TRBV5-1	.	16	TRBJ2-1	TGCGCCAGCAGCTTGGAGGGGTTGAATTCCTACAATGAGCAGTTCTTC	CASSLEGLNSYNEQFF
TRBD2	TRBV5-4	.	17	TRBJ2-7	TGTGCCAGCAGCTATTACCTAGGACTAGCGGGAACCTACGAGCAGTACTTC	CASSYYLGLAGTYEQYF
.	TRBV9	.	16	TRBJ2-7	TGTGCCAGCAGCGTAGGGGAGGGGGTTATCTCCTACGAGCAGTACTTC	CASSVGEGVISYEQYF
.	TRBV27	once	13	TRBJ2-7	TGTGCCAGCAGTCGGGACGGACCCTACGAGCAGTACTTC	CASSRDGPYEQYF
.	TRBV7-9	.	13	TRBJ1-2	TGTGCCAGCAGCTCCTGGACAGCCTATGGCTACACCTTC	CASSSWTAYGYTF
TRBD1	TRBV7-9	once	14	TRBJ2-5	TGTGCCAGCAGCTTTAGACAGGGAGTAGAGACCCAGTACTTC	CASSFRQGVETQYF
.	TRBV6-1	.	13	TRBJ1-2	TGTGCCAGCAGTGATTTACAGAACTATGGCTACACCTTC	CASSDLQNYGYTF
TRBD2	TRBV4-1	.	14	TRBJ2-7	TGCGCCAGCAGCCACCCGGGAGGCCCCTACGAGCAGTACTTC	CASSHPGGPYEQYF
.	TRBV27	.	15	TRBJ1-2	TGTGCCAGCAGTCCTGGGACACCCCTCGGCTATGGCTACACCTTC	CASSPGTPLGYGYTF
.	TRBV30	.	11	TRBJ1-2	TGTGCCTGGAGTGACCTCTATGGCTACACCTTC	CAWSDLYGYTF
.	TRBV28	.	14	TRBJ2-7	TGTGCCAGCAGTTTGGTCCCGCAAACCTACGAGCAGTACTTC	CASSLVPQTYEQYF
.	TRBV7-6	.	14	TRBJ1-5	TGTGCCAGCAGCTCAAACCCATGGGATCAGCCCCAGCATTTT	CASSSNPWDQPQHF
TRBD1	TRBV7-2	.	15	TRBJ1-1	TGTGCCAGCAGCTTAGCAGGGGGCGACTACACTGAAGCTTTCTTT	CASSLAGGDYTEAFF
.	TRBV14	.	15	TRBJ1-1	TGTGCCAGCAGCCACCCCACCGGGACACCGGTTGAAGCTTTCTTT	CASSHPTGTPVEAFF
.	TRBV14	.	14	TRBJ2-3	TGTGCCAGCAGCGATTCCTGGAATCCGGATACGCAGTATTTT	CASSDSWNPDTQYF
.	TRBV27	.	13	TRBJ2-1	TGTGCCAGCAGTCTCCCTCGGATGGGTGAGCAGTTCTTC	CASSLPRMGEQFF